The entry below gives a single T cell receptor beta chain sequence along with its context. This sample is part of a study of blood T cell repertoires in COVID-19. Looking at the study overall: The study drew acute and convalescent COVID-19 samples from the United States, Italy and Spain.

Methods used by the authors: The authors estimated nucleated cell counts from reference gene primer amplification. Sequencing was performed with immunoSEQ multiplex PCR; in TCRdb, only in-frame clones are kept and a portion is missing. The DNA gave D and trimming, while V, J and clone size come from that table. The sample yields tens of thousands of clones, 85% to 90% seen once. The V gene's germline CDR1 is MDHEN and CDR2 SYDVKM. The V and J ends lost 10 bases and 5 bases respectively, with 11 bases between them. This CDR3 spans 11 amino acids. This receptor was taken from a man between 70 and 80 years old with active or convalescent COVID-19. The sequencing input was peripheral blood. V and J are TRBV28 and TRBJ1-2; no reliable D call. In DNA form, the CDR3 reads TGTGCCACCTCGGTCGGGTATGGCTACACCTTC. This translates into CATSVGYGYTF.